The source of this TCR beta chain is a study of blood T cell repertoires in COVID-19. V was clipped by 5 bases and J by 4 bases, with 17 bases between them. The germline CDR1 and CDR2 sequences are MGHRA and YSYEKL. The CDR3 contains 16 residues. Measured with immunoSEQ multiplex PCR; TCRdb has only the in-frame clones, and not every one. The sample lists about 100,000 clones; about four fifths were seen once. The source of this sequence is a woman of 80 years or more with active or convalescent COVID-19. This chain links TRBV4-1 with TRBJ2-2, with D possibly matching TRBD2 (6 bases). The sample comprised peripheral blood. The CDR3 DNA is TGCGCCAGCAGCAGCATGATGCGGGACGTCACCGGGGAGCTGTTTTTT. This gives the protein CASSSMMRDVTGELFF.